This TCR beta chain is drawn from a study of blood T cells in healthy people across ages. A second PCR, run for roughly 7 to 12 cycles, used a sample-barcoded 5' primer plus a J-beta primer mix. CDR3-containing paired-end reads numbered at least 2.5 million in each sample. TCRdb re-derived calls from the 5' RACE reads in MiXCR, one entry per CDR3 protein. The sample consists of 1.5 million to 2 million distinct CDR3 sequences, roughly 50% of them appearing once. Germline assignment: CDR1 SGHTA and CDR2 FQGNSA. The CDR3 consists of 14 residues. The V and J ends lost 2 bases and 0 bases respectively, with 4 bases between them. As to this clonotype: A clone one base away is much larger, so this may be a read error.

This clonotype was obtained from a woman between 40 and 50 years old in good health. V and J are TRBV7-2 and TRBJ1-4; D ambiguous. The sample taken for sequencing was blood. For the CDR3, the DNA is TGTGCCAGCAGCTTACAGTCAACTAATGAAAAACTGTTTTTT. This codes for CASSLQSTNEKLFF.